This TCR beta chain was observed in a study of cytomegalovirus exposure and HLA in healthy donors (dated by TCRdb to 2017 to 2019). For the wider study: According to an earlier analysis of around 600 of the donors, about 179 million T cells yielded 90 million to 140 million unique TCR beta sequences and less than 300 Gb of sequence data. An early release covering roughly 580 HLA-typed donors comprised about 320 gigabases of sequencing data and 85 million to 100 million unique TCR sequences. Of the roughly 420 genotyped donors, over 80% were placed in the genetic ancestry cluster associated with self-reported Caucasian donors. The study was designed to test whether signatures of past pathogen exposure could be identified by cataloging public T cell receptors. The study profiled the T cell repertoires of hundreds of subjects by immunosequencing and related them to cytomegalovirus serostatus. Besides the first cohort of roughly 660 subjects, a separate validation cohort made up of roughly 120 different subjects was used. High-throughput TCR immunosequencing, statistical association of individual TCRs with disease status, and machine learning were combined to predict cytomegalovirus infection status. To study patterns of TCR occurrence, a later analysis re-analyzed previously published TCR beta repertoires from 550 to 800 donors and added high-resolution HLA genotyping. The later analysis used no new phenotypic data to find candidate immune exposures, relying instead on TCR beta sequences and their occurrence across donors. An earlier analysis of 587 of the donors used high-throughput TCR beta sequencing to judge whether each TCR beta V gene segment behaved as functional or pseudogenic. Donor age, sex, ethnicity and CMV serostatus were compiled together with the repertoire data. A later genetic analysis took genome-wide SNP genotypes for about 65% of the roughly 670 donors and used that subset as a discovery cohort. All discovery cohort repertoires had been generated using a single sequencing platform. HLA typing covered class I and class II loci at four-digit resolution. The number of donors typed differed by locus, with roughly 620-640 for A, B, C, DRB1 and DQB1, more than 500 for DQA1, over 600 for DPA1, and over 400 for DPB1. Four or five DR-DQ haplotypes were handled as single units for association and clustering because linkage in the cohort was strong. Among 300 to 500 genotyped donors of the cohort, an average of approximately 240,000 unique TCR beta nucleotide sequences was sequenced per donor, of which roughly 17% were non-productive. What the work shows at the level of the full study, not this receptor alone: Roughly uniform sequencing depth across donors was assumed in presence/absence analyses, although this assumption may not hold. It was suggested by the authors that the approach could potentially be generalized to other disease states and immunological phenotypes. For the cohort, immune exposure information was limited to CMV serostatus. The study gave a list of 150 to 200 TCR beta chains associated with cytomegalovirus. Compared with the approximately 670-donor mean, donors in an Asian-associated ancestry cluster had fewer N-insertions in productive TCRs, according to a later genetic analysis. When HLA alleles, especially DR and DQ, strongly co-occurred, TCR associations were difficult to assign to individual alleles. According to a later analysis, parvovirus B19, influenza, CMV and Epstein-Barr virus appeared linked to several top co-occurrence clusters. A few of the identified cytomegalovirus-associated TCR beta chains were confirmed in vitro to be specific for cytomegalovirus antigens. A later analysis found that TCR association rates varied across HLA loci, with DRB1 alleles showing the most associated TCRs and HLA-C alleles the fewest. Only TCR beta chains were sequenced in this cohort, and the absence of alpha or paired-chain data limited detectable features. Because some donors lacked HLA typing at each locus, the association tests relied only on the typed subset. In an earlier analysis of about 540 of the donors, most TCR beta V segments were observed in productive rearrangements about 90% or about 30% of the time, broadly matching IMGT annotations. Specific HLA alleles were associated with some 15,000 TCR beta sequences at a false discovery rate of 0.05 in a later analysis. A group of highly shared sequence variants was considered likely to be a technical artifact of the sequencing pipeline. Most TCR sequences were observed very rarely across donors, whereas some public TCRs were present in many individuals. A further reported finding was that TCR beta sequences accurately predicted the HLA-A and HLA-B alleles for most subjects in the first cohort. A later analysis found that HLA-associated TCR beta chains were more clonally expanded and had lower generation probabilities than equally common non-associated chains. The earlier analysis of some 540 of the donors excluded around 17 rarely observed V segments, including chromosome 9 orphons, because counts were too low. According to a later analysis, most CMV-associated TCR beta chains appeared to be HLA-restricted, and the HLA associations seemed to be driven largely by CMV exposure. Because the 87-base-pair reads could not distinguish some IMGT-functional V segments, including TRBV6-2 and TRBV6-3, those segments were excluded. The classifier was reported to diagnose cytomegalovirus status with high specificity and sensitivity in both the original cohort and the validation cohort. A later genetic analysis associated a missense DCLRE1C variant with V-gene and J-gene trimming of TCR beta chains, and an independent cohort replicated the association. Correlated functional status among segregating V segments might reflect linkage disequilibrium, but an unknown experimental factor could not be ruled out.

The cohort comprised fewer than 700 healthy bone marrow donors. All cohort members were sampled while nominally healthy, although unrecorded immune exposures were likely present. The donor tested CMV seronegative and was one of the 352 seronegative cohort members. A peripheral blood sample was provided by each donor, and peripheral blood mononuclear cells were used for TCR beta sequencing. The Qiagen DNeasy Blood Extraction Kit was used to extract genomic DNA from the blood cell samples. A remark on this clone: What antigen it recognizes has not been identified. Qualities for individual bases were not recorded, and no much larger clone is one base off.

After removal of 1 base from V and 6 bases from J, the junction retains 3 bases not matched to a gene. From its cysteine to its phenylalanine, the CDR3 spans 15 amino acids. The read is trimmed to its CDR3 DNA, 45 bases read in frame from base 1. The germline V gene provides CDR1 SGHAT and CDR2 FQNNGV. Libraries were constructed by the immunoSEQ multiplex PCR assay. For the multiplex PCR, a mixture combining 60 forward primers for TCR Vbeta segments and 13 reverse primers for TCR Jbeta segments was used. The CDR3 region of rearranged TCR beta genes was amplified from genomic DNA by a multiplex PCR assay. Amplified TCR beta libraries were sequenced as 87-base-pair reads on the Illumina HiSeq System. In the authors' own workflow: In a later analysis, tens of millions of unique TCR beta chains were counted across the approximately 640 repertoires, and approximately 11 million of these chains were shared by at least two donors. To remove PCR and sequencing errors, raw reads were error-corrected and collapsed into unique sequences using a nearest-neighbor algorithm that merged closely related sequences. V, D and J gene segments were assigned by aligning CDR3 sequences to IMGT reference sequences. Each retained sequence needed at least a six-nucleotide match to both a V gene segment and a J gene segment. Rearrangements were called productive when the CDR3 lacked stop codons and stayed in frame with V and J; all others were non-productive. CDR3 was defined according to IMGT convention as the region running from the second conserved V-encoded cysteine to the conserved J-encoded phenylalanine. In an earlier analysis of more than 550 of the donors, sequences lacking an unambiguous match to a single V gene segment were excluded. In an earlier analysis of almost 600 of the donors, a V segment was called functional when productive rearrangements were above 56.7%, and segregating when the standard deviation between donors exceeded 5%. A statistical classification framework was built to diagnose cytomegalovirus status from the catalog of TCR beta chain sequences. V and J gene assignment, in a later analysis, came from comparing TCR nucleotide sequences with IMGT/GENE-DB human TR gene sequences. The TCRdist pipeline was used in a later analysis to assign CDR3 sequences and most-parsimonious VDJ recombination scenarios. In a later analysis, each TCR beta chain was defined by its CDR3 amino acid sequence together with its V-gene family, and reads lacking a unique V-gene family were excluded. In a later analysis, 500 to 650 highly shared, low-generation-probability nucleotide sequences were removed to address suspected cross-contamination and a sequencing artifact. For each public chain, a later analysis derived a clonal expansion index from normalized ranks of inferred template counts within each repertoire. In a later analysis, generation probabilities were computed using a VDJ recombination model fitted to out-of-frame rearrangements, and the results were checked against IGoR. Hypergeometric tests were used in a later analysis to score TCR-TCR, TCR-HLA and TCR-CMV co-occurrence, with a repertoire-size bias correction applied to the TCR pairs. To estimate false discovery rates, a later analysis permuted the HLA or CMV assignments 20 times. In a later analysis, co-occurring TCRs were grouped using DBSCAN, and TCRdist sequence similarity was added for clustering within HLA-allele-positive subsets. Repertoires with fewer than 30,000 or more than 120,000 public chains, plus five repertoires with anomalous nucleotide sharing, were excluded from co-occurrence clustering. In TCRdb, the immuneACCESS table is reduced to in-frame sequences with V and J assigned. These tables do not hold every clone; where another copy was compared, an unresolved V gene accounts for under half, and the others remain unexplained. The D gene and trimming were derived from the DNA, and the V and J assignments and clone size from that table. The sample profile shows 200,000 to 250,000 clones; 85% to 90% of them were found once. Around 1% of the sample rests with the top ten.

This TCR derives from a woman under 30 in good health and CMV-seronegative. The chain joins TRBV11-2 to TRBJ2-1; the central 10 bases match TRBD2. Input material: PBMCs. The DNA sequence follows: TGTGCCAGCAGCTTAGGGGCTAGCGGGAGCAATGAGCAGTTCTTC. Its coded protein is CASSLGASGSNEQFF.